Listed below are T cell receptor beta chains from one sample, sequenced in a study of T cell repertoires in aging, cancer and after chemotherapy. TCRdb itself ran the multiplex PCR reads through MiXCR, one entry per CDR3 protein. This sample has 10,000 to 15,000 distinct CDR3 sequences, with about a third found just once. The sequenced sample was blood. Receptors were obtained from a human donor in good health. The donor label of this sample is uncertain. CDR3s include the opening cysteine and the closing phenylalanine or tryptophan. D genes are given only for firm matches. Rows may omit the clone size; those that give it use once, few, many or a size class.

CDR3 DNA | CDR3 protein | J gene | clone size | V gene | D gene
TGTGCCAGCAGCCAGAACAGGGGAAACCAAGAGACCCAGTACTTC | CASSQNRGNQETQYF | TRBJ2-5 | NA | TRBV7-6 | TRBD1
TGTGCCAGCAGCTCCCGACTAGCGGGGGGGCGGGTCATTCAGTACTTC | CASSSRLAGGRVIQYF | TRBJ2-4 | NA | TRBV5-6 | TRBD2
TGTGCCACCCCGAGAGGGGGCCCCGGGGAGCTGTTTTTT | CATPRGGPGELFF | TRBJ2-2 | medium-sized | TRBV27 | TRBD1
TGTGCCAGCAGCAAGGGCAGGGGGCGCACCGGGGAGCTGTTTTTT | CASSKGRGRTGELFF | TRBJ2-2 | few | TRBV12-3/TRBV12-4 | TRBD1
TGCAGCGTTATAGGGGGAACCTACGAGCAGTACTTC | CSVIGGTYEQYF | TRBJ2-7 | medium-sized | TRBV29-1 | NA
TGTGCCAGTAGTACCCTAGCGGGGCGCAATGAGCAGTTCTTC | CASSTLAGRNEQFF | TRBJ2-1 | NA | TRBV19 | TRBD2
TGTGCCAGCAGTGAGCTAGCGGGAGGGAAGTCCTACAATGAGCAGTTCTTC | CASSELAGGKSYNEQFF | TRBJ2-1 | NA | TRBV6-4 | TRBD2
TGTGCCAGCAGTTTACTTGCGGGAGGGCCAAACAGTGAGCAGTTCTTC | CASSLLAGGPNSEQFF | TRBJ2-1 | NA | TRBV12-3/TRBV12-4 | TRBD2
TGTGCCAGCTCACAAAACACGATGAACACCGGGGAGCTGTTTTTT | CASSQNTMNTGELFF | TRBJ2-2 | NA | TRBV18 | NA
TGTGCCACTTCGGGGTTGTACAATGAGCAGTTCTTC | CATSGLYNEQFF | TRBJ2-1 | medium-sized | TRBV6-6 | NA